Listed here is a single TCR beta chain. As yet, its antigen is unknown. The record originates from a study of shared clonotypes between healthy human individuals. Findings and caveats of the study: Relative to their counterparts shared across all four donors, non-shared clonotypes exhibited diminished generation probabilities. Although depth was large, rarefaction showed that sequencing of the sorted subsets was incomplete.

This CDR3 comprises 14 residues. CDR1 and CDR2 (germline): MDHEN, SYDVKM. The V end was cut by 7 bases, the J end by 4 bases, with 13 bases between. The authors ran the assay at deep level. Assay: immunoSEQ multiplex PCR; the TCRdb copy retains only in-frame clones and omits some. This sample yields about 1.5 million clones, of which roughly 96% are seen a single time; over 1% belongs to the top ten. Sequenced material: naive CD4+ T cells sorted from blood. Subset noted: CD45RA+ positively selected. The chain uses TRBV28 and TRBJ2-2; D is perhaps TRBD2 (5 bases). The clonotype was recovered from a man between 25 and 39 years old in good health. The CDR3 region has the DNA TGTGCCAGCATGTGGGGAGAGGGCACCGGGGAGCTGTTTTTT. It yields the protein CASMWGEGTGELFF.